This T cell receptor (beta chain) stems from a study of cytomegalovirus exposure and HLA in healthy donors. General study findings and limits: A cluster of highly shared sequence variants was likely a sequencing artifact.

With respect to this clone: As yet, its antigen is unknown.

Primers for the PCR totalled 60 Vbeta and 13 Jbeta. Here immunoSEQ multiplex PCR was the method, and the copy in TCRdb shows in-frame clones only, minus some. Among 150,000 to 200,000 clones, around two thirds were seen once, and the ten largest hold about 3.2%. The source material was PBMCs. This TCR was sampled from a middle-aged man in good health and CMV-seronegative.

The CDR3 DNA is TGTGCCAGCAGACCACAGGGGGCTAATCAGCCCCAGCATTTT. Protein sequence: CASRPQGANQPQHF. This sequence joins TRBV6-1 and TRBJ1-5, with 9 bases that match TRBD1. The V gene's germline CDR1 is MNHNS and CDR2 SASEGT. V was pared by 6 bases and J by 4 bases, with 4 bases of the junction left unmatched. CDR3 length: 14 amino acids.